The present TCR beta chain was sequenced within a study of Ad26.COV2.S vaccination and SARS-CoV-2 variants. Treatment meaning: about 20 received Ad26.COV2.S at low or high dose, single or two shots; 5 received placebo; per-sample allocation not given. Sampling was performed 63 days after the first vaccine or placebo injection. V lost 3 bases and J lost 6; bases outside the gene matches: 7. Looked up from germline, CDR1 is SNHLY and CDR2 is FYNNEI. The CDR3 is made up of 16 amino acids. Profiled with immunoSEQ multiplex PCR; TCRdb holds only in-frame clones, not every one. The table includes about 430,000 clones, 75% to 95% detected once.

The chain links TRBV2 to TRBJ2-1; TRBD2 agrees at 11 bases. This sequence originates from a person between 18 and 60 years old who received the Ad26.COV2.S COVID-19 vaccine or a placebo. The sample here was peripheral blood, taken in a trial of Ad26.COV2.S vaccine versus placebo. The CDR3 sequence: CASSDELAGVINEQFF. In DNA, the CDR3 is TGTGCCAGCAGTGATGAACTAGCGGGAGTAATCAATGAGCAGTTCTTC. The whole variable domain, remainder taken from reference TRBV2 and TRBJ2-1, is EPEVTQTPSHQVTQMGQEVILRCVPISNHLYFYWYRQILGQKVEFLVSFYNNEISEKSEIFDDQFSVERPDGSNFTLKIRSTKLEDSAMYFCASSDELAGVINEQFFGPGTRLTVL.